This TCR beta chain comes out of a study of shared clonotypes between healthy human individuals (dated by TCRdb to between 2020 and 2021). About the full investigation: The cohort included a few men and a couple of women between 18 and 49 years of age. For each donor, CD4 naive and CD4 memory were each run on three plates, CD8 naive on two plates, and CD8 memory on one plate. Blood TCR repertoires of about 5 healthy adults were deeply sequenced to estimate repertoire size and the extent of clonotype sharing between individuals. Different laboratories and diverse techniques were used to prepare libraries and sequence TCR repertoires, to increase sequencing depth and limit assay-specific biases. Between about 0.8 and 9.5 billion PBMCs per donor were obtained by leukapheresis. Paper-wide results and their limitations: Compared with non-shared clonotypes, the clonotypes found in all four sorted-subset donors had higher generation probabilities. The small number of donors limited the genetic and exposure-history diversity represented. Larger estimated clonotype richness was generally found for naive subsets than for memory subsets. Pairwise subsampling led to the expectation that sequencing depth would affect the degree of clonotype sharing among donors. Sampling was restricted to blood, and TCR repertoires in tissues likely differ from the TCR repertoires found in blood. Across four donors, approximately 5% of naive CD4, more than 3% of naive CD8, 2.3% of memory CD4, and approximately 0.4% of memory CD8 clonotypes were shared. Even with the large sequencing depth, rarefaction of the sorted-subset datasets indicated that sequencing was incomplete.

Using the deep immunoSEQ assay, TCR CDR3 regions were amplified from genomic DNA by multiplex PCR. For each cell subset, the extracted genomic DNA was distributed evenly across all wells of several immunoSEQ 96-well plates, and each plate served as one replicate. For sorted subsets, roughly 200 ng of genomic DNA, equivalent to around 30,000 T cell genomes, went into each replicate PCR. Purified libraries were measured with a Qubit 3.0 fluorometer, size-checked on a Bioanalyzer 2100, and measured again with the KAPA Library Quantification kit. Each immunoSEQ 96-well plate was sequenced on its own single-read 150-cycle Illumina NextSeq 550 flow cell. In the paper's pipeline: Because only junctional sequences without quality scores were contained in the immunoSEQ output, filtering matching that applied to full-length reads could not be performed. Sequences were annotated with PyIR, a Python wrapper for IgBLAST v1.9, using IMGT germline references to assign V/J genes and CDR3. Reads with weak V/J assignments (E-value above 1e-6), missing CDR3, stop codons, out-of-frame junctions, or ambiguous translated residues were removed. A V3J clonotype was defined by an identical inferred V gene, J gene, and CDR3 amino acid sequence. To compute the percentage overlap between repertoires, the number of shared unique clonotypes was divided by the size of the smaller repertoire. RTK rarefaction, the Chao1 estimator, and Recon v2.1 estimates of unobserved clonotypes were used to assess repertoire richness. For all TCRbeta clonotypes obtained by the gDNA method from a few donors, generation probabilities were computed with OLGA. Drawn from immuneACCESS, this table holds only the in-frame rearrangements with V and J called that TCRdb kept. Clones are partly lost; checked studies trace under half to an unresolved V gene and leave the rest unexplained. V, J and clone size were drawn from that table, and D and trimming were deduced from the DNA. This sample has 1.5 million to 2.5 million clones in its table, and around 96% of those were observed once. Approximately 1% of the sample is held by the ten biggest clonotypes.

CD8 naive samples were obtained by positive selection for CCR7 among CD45RO-negative cells, yielding a CD45RA+CCR7+ population from which TemRA cells were excluded. The donors were healthy, HIV-negative adults who had no recently reported acute infections or vaccinations. All donors were Caucasian adults living in Nashville, Tennessee, USA. Blood was collected by leukapheresis, and PBMCs were isolated by Ficoll-Histopaque density gradient centrifugation and then cryopreserved in liquid nitrogen vapor phase. Analytical flow cytometry was used to check the purity and quantity of every magnetically sorted T cell population. Genomic DNA was isolated from each sorted fraction and quantified by UV absorbance on a Nanodrop 2000c. Including cysteine and phenylalanine, the CDR3 has 13 amino acids. Only CDR3 DNA remains: 39 bases, in frame from the first base. Looking up the germline V gene (reference sequence) yields CDR1 GTSNPN and CDR2 SVGIG. The V end loses 5 bases and the J end loses 5 bases, and a stretch of 16 bases separates them.

As concerns this clone: It lacks a known antigen. No base quality information exists; no much larger clone differs at one position.

Material: naive CD8+ T cells sorted from blood. Explained via the paper, the cell subset or site label denotes: CD45RA+CCR7+. The chain is encoded by TRBV30 joined to TRBJ2-7; D gene: possibly TRBD2, on 6 matching bases. The receptor's source is a man younger than 35 in good health. The DNA sequence is given as TGTGCCTGGTGCCAATCGTGGGAGGACGAGCAGTACTTC. Translated, it reads CAWCQSWEDEQYF.